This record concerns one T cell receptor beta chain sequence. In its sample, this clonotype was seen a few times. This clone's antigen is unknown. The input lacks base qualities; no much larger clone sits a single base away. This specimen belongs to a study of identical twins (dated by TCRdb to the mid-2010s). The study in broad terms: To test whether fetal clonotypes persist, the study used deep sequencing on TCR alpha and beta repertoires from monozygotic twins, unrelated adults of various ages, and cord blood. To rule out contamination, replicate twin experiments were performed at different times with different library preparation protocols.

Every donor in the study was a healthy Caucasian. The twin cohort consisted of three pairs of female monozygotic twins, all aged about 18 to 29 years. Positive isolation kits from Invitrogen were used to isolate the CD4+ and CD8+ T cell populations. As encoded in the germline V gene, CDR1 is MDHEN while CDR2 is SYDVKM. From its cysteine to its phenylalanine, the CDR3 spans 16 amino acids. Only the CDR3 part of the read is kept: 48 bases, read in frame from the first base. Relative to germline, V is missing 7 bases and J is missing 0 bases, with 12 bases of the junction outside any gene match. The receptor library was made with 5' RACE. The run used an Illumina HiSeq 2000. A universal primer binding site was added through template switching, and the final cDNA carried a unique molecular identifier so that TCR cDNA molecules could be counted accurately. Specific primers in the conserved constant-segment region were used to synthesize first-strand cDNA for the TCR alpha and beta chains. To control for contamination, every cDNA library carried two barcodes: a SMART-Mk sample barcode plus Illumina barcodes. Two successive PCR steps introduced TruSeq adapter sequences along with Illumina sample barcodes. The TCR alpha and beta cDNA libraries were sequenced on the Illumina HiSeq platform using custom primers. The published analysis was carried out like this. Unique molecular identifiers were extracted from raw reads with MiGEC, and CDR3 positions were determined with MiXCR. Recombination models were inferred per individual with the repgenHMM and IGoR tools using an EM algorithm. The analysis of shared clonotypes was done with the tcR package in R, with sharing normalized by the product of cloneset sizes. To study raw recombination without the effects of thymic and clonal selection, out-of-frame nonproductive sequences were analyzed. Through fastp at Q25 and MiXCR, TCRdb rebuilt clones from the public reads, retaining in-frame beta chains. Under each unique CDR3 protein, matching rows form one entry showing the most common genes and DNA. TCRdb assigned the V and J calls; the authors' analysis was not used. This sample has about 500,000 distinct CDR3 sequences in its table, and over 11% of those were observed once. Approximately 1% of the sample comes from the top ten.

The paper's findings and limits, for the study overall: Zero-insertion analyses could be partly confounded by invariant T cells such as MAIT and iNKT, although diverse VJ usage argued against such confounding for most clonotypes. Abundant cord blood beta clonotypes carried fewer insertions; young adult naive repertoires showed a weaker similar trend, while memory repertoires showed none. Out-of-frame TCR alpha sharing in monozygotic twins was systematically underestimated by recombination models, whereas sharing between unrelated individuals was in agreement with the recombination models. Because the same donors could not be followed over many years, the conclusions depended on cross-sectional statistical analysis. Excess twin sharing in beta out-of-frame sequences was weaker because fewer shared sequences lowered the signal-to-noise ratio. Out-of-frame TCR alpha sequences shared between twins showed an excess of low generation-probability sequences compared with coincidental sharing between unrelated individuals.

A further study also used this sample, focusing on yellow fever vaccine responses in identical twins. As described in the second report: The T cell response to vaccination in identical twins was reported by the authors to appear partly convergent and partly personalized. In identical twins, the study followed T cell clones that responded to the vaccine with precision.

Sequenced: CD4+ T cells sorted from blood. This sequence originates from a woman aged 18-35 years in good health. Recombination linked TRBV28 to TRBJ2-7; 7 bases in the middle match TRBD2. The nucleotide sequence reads TGTGCCAGCATTAGTGGGGCTAGCGGTAGCTCCTACGAGCAGTACTTC. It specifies CASISGASGSSYEQYF. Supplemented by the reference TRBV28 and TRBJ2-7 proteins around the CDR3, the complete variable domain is DVKVTQSSRYLVKRTGEKVFLECVQDMDHENMFWYRQDPGLGLRLIYFSYDVKMKEKGDIPEGYSVSREKKERFSLILESASTNQTSMYLCASISGASGSSYEQYFGPGTRLTVT.